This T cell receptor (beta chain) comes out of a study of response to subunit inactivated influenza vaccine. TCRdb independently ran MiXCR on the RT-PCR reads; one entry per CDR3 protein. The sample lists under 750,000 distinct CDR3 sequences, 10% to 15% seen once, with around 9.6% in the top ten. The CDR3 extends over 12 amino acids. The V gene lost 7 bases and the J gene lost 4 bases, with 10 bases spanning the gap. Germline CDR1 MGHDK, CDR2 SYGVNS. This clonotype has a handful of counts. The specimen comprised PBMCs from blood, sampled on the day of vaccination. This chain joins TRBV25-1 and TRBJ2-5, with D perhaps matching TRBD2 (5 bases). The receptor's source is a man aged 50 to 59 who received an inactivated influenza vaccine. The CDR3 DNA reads TGTGCCAGCACACTAGACGGAGAGACCCAGTACTTC. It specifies CASTLDGETQYF.